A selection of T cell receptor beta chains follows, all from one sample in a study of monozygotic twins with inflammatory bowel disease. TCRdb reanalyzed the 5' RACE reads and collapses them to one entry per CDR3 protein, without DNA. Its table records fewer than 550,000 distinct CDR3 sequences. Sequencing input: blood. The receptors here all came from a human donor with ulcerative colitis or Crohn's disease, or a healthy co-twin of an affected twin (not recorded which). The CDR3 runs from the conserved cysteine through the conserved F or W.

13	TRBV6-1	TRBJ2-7	CASSVGLLYEQYF
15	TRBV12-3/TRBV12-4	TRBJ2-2	CASSLAQGVTGELFF
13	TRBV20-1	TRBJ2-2	CSASRGNTGELFF
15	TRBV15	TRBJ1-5	CATSRVVSPNQPQHF
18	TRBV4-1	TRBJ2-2	CASSQEGLAGVVTGELFF
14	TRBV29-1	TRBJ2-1	CSVGGTGSFNEQFF
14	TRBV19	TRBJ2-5	CASSLHRDTATQYF
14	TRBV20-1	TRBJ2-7	CSAPIAGIRHEQYF
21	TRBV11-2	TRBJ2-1	CASSLKSKPGGRVNSYNEQFF
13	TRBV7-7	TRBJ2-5	CASSFTTQETQYF
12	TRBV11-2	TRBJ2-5	CASSPRAGTQYF
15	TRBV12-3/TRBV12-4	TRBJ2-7	CASSLERGGETEQYF
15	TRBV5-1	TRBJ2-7	CASSASGGSSYEQYF
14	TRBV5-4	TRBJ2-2	CATAFLGVAGELFF
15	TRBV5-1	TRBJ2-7	CASSPPGTASYEQYF
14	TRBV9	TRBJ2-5	CASSVGLAEEAQYF
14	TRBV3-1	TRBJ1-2	CASSPTGQGSGYTF
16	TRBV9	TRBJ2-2	CASSVEGGTNTGELFF
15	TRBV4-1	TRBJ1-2	CASSQNPGENYGYTF
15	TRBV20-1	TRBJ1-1	CSARKSATRITEAFF
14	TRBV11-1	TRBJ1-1	CASLGGGANTEAFF
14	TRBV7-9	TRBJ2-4	CASSPRTGVDIQYF
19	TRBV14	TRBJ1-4	CASSQDSDRGYATNEKLFF
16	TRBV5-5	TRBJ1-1	CASSPQKGHSGSEAFF
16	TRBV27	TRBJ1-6	CASSMPRGSYNSPLHF
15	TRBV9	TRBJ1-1	CASSVAGERNTEAFF
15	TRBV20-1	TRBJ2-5	CSARGGSGAEETQYF
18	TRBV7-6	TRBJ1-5	CASSPVHGSQYSNQPQHF
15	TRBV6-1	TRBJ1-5	CASSPLTSGNQPQHF
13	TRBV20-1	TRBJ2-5	CSASTRYQETQYF
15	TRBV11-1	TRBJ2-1	CASSLVAGVIDEQFF
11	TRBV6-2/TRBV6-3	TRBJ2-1	CASSYGQLQFF
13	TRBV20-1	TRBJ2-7	CSARVTVAYEQYF
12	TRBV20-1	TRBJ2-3	CSADRSGDTQYF
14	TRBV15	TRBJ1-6	CATSRRGDNSPLHF
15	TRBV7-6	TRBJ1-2	CASSLERGGHYGYTF